This TCR beta chain originates from a study of shared clonotypes between healthy human individuals (dated by TCRdb to about 2020). With regard to the full study: A couple of women and three men aged 18 to 49 years were included in the cohort. For each donor, three plates each were used for CD4 naive and CD4 memory, two plates were used for CD8 naive, and one plate was used for CD8 memory. To estimate repertoire size and how much clonotypes are shared between individuals, the study performed deep sequencing of blood TCR repertoires from five healthy adults. Libraries were prepared and TCR repertoires were sequenced by different laboratories using diverse techniques, in order to increase sequencing depth and limit assay-specific biases. Leukapheresis yielded between about 0.9 and 8.9 billion PBMCs per donor.

This clone is a singleton in its sample. Its antigen remains undetermined. No base qualities exist here, and no much larger clone lies one base off it. Broader findings and caveats from the paper: Rarefaction of sorted-subset datasets indicated incomplete sequencing despite the large sequencing depth. When a handful of donors were compared, the shared fraction of clonotypes was about 5% for naive CD4, around 3.5% for naive CD8, about 2.4% for memory CD4, and about 0.36% for memory CD8. Compared with non-shared clonotypes, the clonotypes found in all four sorted-subset donors had higher generation probabilities. Pairwise subsampling indicated that sequencing depth was expected to affect the degree of clonotype sharing among donors. Sampling was restricted to blood, and TCR repertoires in tissue are likely to differ from TCR repertoires in blood. The genetic and exposure-history diversity represented was limited by the small number of donors. Naive subsets generally had larger estimated clonotype richness than memory subsets did.

CD8 naive samples consisted of CD45RO-negative cells that were positively selected for CCR7, yielding a CD45RA+CCR7+ population without TemRA cells. The donors were healthy, HIV-negative adults who had no recently reported acute infections or vaccinations. Every donor was a Caucasian adult residing in Nashville, Tennessee, USA. Blood was obtained by leukapheresis, after which PBMCs were separated by Ficoll-Histopaque density gradient centrifugation and cryopreserved in liquid nitrogen vapor phase. Analytical flow cytometry was used to check the purity and quantity of every magnetically sorted T cell population. Each sorted fraction had its genomic DNA isolated and then quantified by UV absorbance on a Nanodrop 2000c. Relative to germline, V is 1 base shorter and J is 9 bases shorter, with 10 bases between their ends. The CDR3 has 13 amino acids, counting the end cysteine and phenylalanine. Of all the DNA, just the CDR3 is kept, 39 bases in frame from base 1. In the germline V gene, CDR1 corresponds to SGHAT and CDR2 to FQNNGV.

Using the deep immunoSEQ assay, TCR CDR3 regions were amplified from genomic DNA by multiplex PCR. Extracted genomic DNA from each cell subset was spread evenly across all wells of several immunoSEQ 96-well plates, with each plate serving as a replicate. For sorted subsets, 150 to 250 ng of genomic DNA, equivalent to around 30,000 T cell genomes, went into each replicate PCR. The purified libraries were quantified using a Qubit 3.0 fluorometer, sized with a Bioanalyzer 2100, and then quantified again using the KAPA Library Quantification kit. Every immunoSEQ 96-well plate was sequenced on a dedicated single-read 150-cycle Illumina NextSeq 550 flow cell. As for how the authors treated the data: The immunoSEQ output contained only junctional sequences without quality scores, so filtering could not match that applied to full-length reads. To assign V/J genes and CDR3, sequences were annotated against IMGT germline references using PyIR, a Python wrapper for IgBLAST v1.9. Reads were removed for weak V/J assignments (E-value above 1e-6), missing CDR3, stop codons, out-of-frame junctions, or ambiguous translated residues. V3J clonotypes were defined as sequences sharing the same inferred V gene, J gene, and CDR3 amino acid sequence. To compute the percentage overlap between repertoires, the number of shared unique clonotypes was divided by the size of the smaller repertoire. Richness of each repertoire was evaluated using RTK rarefaction, the Chao1 estimator, and Recon v2.1 estimates of unobserved clonotypes. Generation probabilities were computed with OLGA for all TCRbeta clonotypes obtained by the gDNA method from several donors. Sourced from immuneACCESS, this table was stored by TCRdb with only in-frame sequences that have V and J called. A share of the clones is absent; for the studies checked, an unresolved V gene accounts for under half, and the remainder has no known explanation. Clone size and V and J calls were adopted from that table, with D and trimming inferred from the DNA. The table for this sample lists approximately 720,000 clones; just over 90% of them were counted only once. The ten largest clones represent about a quarter of the sample.

The sample taken for sequencing was naive CD8+ T cells sorted from blood. Per the publication, the cell subset or site label means: CD45RA+CCR7+. The TCR sequence derives from a man aged 25-45 years in good health. The chain is assembled from TRBV11-2 and TRBJ2-1, and TRBD2 may be the D gene, going by 6 matching bases. The CDR3: CASSLVGRGEQFF. The DNA reads TGTGCCAGCAGCTTAGTGGGGCGGGGTGAGCAGTTCTTC.